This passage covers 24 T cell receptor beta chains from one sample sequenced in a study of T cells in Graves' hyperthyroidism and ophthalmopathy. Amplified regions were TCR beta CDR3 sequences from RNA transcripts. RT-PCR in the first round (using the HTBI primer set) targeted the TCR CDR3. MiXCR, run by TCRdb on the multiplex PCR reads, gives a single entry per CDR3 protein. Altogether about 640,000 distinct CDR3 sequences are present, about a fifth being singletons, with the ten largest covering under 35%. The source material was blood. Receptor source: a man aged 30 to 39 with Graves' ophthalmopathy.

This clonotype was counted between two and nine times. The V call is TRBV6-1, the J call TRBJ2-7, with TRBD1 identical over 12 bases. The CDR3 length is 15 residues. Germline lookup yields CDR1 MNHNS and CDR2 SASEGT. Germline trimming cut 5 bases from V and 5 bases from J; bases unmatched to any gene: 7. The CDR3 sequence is CASSKTGTGGHEQYF. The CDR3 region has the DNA TGTGCCAGCAGTAAAACCGGGACAGGGGGCCACGAGCAGTACTTC.

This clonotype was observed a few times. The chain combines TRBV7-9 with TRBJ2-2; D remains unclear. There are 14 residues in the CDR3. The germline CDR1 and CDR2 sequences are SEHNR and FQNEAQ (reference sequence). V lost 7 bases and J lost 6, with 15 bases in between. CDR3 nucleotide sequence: TGTGCCAGCACGGGCATTTTTTCGGCCGGGGAGCTGTTTTTT. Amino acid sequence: CASTGIFSAGELFF.

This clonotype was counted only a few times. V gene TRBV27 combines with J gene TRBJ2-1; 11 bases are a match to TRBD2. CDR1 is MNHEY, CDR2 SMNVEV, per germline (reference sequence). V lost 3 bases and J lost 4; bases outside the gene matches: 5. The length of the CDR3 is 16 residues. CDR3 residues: CASSFRGTSGYNEQFF. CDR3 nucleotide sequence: TGTGCCAGCAGTTTCCGTGGGACTAGCGGATACAATGAGCAGTTCTTC.

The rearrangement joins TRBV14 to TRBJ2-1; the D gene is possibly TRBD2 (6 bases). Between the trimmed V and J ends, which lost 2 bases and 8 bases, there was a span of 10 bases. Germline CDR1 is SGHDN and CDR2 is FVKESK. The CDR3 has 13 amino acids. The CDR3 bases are TGTGCCAGCAGCCAAAGACTAGGCCATGAGCAGTTCTTC. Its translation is CASSQRLGHEQFF.

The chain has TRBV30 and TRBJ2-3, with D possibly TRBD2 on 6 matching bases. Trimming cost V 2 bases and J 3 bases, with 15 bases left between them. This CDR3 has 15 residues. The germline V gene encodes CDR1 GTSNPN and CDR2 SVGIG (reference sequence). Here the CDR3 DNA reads TGTGCCTGGAGTTGGACCCTTGGGGGGACAGATACGCAGTATTTT. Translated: CAWSWTLGGTDTQYF.

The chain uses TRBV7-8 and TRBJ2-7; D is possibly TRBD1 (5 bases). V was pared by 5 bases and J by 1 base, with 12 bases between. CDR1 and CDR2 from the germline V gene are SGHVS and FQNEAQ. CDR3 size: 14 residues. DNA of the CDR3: TGTGCCAGCAGCCCTCAACCAGGGTCCTACGAGCAGTACTTC. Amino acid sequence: CASSPQPGSYEQYF.

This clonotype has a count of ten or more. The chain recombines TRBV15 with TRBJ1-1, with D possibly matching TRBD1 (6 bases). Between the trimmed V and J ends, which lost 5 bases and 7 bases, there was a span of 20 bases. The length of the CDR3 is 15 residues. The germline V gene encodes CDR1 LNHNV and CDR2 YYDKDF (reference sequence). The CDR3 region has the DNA TGTGCCACCAGCGTGCCACACACAGGGATGAGTGAAGCTTTCTTT. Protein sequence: CATSVPHTGMSEAFF.

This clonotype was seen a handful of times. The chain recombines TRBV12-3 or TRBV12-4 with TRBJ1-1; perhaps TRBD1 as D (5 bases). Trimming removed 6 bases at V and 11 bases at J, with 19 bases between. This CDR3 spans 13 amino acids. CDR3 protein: CASRTGRLEGAFF. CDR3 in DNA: TGTGCCAGCAGAACGGGACGGCTCGAGGGGGCTTTCTTT.

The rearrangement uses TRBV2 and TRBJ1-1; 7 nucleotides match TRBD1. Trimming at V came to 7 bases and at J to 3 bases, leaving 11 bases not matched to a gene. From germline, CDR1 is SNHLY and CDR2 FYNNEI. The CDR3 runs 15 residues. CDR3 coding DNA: TGTGCCAGCAAGAGAATTGACAGGGCGGACACTGAAGCTTTCTTT. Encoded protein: CASKRIDRADTEAFF.

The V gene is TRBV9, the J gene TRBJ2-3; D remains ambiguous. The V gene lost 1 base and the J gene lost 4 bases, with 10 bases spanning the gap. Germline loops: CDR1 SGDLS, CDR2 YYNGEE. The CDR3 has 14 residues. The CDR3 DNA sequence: TGTGCCAGCAGCGTAAGGGCGATGGCAGATACGCAGTATTTT. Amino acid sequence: CASSVRAMADTQYF.

The CDR3 protein is CASSFQGSGTDTQYF. The CDR3 DNA is TGTGCCAGCAGCTTTCAGGGCTCCGGCACAGATACGCAGTATTTT. The chain couples TRBV7-9 to TRBJ2-3, with D possibly TRBD1 on 5 matching bases. Germline CDR1 and CDR2: SEHNR and FQNEAQ (reference sequence). The CDR3 covers 15 residues. The V end was cut by 3 bases, the J end by 1 base, with 11 bases between.

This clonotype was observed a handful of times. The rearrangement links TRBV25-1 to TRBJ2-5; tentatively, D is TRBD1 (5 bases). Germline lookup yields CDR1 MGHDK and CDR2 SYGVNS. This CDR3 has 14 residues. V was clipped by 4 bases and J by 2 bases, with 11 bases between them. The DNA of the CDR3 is TGTGCCAGCAGTGGGCAGGGCACTCAAGAGACCCAGTACTTC. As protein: CASSGQGTQETQYF.

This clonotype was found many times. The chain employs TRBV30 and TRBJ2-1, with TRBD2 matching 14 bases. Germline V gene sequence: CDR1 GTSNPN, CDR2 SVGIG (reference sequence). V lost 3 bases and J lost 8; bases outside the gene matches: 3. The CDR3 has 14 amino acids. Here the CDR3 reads CAWRGLAGDHEQFF. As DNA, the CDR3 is TGTGCCTGGAGGGGACTAGCGGGAGACCATGAGCAGTTCTTC.

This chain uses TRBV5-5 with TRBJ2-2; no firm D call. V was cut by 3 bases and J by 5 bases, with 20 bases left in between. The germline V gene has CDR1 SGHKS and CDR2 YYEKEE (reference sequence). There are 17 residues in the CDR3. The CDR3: CASSSYGWAVGTGELFF. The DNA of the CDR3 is TGTGCCAGCAGCTCATACGGCTGGGCGGTAGGGACCGGGGAGCTGTTTTTT.

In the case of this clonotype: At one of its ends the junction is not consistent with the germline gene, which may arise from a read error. In nucleotides, the CDR3 is TGTGCCAACAGCCAAGTAGCGGGAGGGCCGAGCACAGATACGCAGTATTTC. This gives the protein CANSQVAGGPSTDTQYF. This chain uses TRBV3-1 with TRBJ2-3; 11 positions agree with TRBD2. Germline lookup yields CDR1 LGHDT and CDR2 YNNKEL (reference sequence). The CDR3 length is 17 residues.

CDR3 sequence (DNA): TGTGCCAGTAGTATGACAGGGACCTCTTCGACGCAGTATTTT. Protein sequence: CASSMTGTSSTQYF. The chain recombines TRBV19 with TRBJ2-3; 7 bases map to TRBD1. Germline-derived CDR1 and CDR2 are LNHDA and SQIVND (reference sequence). This CDR3 contains 14 residues. V was pared by 3 bases and J by 9 bases, with 9 bases of the junction left unmatched.

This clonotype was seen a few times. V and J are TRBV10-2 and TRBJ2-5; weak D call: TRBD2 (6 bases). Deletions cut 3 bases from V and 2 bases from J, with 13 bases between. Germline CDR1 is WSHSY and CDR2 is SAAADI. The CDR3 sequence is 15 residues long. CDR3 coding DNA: TGCGCCAGCAGTGACTTGGCGGGATCACAAGAGACCCAGTACTTC. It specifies CASSDLAGSQETQYF.

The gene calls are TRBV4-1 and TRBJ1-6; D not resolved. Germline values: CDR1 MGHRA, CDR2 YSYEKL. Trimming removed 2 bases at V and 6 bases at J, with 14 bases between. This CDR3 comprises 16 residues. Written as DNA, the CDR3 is TGCGCCAGCAGCCAATGGCCGGGCCCATTTAATTCACCCCTCCACTTT. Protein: CASSQWPGPFNSPLHF.

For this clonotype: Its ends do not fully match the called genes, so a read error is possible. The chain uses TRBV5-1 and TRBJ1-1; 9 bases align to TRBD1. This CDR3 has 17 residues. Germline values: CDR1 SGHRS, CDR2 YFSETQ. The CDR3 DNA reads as TGCGCCAGCAGCCCTCCGGGACAGGGCCGATTGGGAACTGAAGCTTCCTTT. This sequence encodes CASSPPGQGRLGTEASF.

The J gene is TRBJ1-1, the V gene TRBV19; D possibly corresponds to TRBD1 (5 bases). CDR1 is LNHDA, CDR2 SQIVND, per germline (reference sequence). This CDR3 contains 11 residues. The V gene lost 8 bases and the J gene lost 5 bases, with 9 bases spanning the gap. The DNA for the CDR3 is TGTGCCAGTGGGGGGTGGACTGAAGCTTTCTTT. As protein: CASGGWTEAFF.

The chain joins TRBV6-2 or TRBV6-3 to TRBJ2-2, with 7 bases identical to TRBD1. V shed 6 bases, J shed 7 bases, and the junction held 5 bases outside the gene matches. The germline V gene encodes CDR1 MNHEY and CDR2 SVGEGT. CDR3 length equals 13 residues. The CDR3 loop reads CASRPTGVGELFF. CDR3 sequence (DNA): TGTGCCAGCAGACCTACAGGGGTCGGGGAGCTGTTTTTT.

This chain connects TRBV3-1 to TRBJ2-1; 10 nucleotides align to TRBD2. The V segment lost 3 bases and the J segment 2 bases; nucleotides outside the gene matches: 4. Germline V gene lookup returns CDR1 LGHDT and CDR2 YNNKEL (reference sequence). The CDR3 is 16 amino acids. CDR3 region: CASSHRLAGTYNEQFF. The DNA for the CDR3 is TGTGCCAGCAGCCACCGACTAGCGGGTACCTACAATGAGCAGTTCTTC.

The CDR3 region is CASSSGSSSYEQYF. In DNA, the CDR3 is TGTGCCAGCAGCTCTGGGAGCAGTTCCTACGAGCAGTACTTC. The chain recombines TRBV7-2 with TRBJ2-7; perhaps TRBD2 as D (5 bases). Germline CDR1 and CDR2: SGHTA and FQGNSA. The CDR3 loop spans 14 amino acids. V lost 4 bases and J lost 1, with 11 bases in between.

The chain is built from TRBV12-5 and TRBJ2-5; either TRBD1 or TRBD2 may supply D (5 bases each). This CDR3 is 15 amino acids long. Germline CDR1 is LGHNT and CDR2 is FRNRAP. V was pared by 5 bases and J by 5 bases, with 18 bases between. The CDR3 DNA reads TGTGCTAGTGGTCCGTCCGGGACCTCGGGGGAGACCCAGTACTTC. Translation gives CASGPSGTSGETQYF.